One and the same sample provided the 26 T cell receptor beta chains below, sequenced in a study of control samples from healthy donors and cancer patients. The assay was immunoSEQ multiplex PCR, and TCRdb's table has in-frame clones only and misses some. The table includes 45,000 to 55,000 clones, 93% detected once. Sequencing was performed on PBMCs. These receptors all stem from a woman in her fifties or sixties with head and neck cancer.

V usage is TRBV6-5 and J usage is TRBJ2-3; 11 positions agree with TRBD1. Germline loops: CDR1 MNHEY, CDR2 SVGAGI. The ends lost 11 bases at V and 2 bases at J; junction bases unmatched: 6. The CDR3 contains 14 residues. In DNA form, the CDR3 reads TGTGCCGTTTGGGACAGGGGGTTCACAGATACGCAGTATTTT. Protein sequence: CAVWDRGFTDTQYF.

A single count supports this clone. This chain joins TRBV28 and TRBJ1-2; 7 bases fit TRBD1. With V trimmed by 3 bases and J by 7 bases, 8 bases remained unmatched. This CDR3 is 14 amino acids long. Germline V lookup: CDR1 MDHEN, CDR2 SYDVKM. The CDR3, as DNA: TGTGCCAGCAGTTTTAGGGGGCTGATAGCTGGCTACACCTTC. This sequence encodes CASSFRGLIAGYTF.

CDR3 in DNA: TGTGCCAGTAGTATAGGGGGCGGGGGATTCCAAGAGACCCAGTACTTC. Translation: CASSIGGGGFQETQYF. The gene calls are TRBV19 and TRBJ2-5, with 7 bases that match TRBD2. Germline CDR1 and CDR2: LNHDA and SQIVND (reference sequence). The CDR3 loop spans 16 amino acids. J gave up 1 base and V 1 base, and 6 bases lay outside the gene matches.

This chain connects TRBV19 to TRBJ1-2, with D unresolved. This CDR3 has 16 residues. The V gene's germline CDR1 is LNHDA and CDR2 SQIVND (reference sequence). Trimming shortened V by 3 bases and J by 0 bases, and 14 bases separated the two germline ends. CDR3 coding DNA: TGTGCCAGTAGTATTCTTCAAGGGAATACTAACTATGGCTACACCTTC. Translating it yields CASSILQGNTNYGYTF. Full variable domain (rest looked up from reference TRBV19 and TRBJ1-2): DGGITQSPKYLFRKEGQNVTLSCEQNLNHDAMYWYRQDPGQGLRLIYYSQIVNDFQKGDIAEGYSVSREKKESFPLTVTSAQKNPTAFYLCASSILQGNTNYGYTFGSGTRLTVV.

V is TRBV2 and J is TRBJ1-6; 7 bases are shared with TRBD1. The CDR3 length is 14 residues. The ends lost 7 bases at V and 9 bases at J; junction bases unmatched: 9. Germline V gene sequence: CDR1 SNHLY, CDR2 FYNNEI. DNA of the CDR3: TGTGCCAGCAAGGGGTACAGGGGAGGTTCACCCCTCCACTTT. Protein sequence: CASKGYRGGSPLHF. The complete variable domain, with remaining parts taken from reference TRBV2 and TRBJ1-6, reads EPEVTQTPSHQVTQMGQEVILRCVPISNHLYFYWYRQILGQKVEFLVSFYNNEISEKSEIFDDQFSVERPDGSNFTLKIRSTKLEDSAMYFCASKGYRGGSPLHFGNGTRLTVT.

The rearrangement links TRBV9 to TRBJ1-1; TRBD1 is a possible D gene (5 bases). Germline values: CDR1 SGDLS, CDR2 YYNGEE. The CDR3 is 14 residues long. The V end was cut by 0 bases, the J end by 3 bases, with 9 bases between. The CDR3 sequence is CASSVGDGDTEAFF. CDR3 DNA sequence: TGTGCCAGCAGCGTAGGGGACGGGGACACTGAAGCTTTCTTT.

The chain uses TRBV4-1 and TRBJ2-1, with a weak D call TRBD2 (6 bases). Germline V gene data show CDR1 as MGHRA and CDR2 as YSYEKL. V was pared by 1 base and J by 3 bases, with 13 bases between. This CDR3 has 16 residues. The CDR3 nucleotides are TGCGCCAGCAGCCAAGTGCTTGGGGACTTCTACAATGAGCAGTTCTTC. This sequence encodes CASSQVLGDFYNEQFF.

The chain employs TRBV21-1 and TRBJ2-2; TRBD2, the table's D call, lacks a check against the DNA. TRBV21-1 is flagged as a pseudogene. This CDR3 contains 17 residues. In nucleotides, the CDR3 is TGTGCCAGCAGCACATCCCTCCAGGGCGGGAGAATACGGGAGCTGTTTTTT. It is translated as CASSTSLQGGRIRELFF.

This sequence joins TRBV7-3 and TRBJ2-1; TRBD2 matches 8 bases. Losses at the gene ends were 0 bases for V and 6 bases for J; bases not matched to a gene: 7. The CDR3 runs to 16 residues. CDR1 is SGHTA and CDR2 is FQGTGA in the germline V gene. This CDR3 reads CASSLTSGTDRNEQFF. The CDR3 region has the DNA TGTGCCAGCAGCTTAACTAGCGGGACGGATCGCAATGAGCAGTTCTTC.

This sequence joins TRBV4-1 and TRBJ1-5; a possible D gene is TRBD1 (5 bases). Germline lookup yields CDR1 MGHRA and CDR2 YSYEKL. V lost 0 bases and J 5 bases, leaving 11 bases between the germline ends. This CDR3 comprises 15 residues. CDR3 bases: TGCGCCAGCAGCCAAGATCCACAGGCTCATCAGCCCCAGCATTTT. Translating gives CASSQDPQAHQPQHF.

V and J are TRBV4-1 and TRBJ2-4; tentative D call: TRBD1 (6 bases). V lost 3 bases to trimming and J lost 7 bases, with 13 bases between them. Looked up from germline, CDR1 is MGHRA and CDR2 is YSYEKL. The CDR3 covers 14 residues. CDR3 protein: CASSQGDIPNIQYF. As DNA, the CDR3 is TGCGCCAGCAGCCAGGGGGACATACCCAACATTCAGTACTTC.

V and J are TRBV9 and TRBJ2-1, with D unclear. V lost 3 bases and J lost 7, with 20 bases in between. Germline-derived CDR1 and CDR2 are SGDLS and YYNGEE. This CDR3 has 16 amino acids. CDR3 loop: CASSAPSVAGGNEQFF. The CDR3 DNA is TGTGCCAGCAGCGCCCCGTCAGTCGCAGGTGGGAATGAGCAGTTCTTC.

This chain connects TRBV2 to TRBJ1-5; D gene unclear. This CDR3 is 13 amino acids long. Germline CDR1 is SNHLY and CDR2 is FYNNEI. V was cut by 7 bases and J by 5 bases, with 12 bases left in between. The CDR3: CASTPHRDQPQHF. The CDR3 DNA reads TGTGCCAGCACCCCCCACAGAGATCAGCCCCAGCATTTT.

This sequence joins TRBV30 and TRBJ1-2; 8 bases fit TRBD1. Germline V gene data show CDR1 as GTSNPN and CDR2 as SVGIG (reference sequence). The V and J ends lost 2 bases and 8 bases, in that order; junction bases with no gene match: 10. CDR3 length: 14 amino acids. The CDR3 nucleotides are TGTGCCTGGAGTCAGGACAGGGACCTCATCGGCTACACCTTC. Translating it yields CAWSQDRDLIGYTF.

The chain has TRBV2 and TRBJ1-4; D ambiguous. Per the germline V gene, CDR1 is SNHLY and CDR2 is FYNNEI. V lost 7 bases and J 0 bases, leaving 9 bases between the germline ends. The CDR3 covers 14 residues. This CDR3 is CASTYSPTNEKLFF. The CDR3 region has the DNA TGTGCCAGCACTTACAGTCCAACTAATGAAAAACTGTTTTTT.

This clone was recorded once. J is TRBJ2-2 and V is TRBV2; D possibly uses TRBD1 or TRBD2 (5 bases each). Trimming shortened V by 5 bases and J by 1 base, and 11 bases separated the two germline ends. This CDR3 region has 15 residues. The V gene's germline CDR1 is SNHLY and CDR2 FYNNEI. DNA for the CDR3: TGTGCCAGCAGTCCCGGGACCCGGAACACCGGGGAGCTGTTTTTT. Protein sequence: CASSPGTRNTGELFF. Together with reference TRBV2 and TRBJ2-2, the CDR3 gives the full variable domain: EPEVTQTPSHQVTQMGQEVILRCVPISNHLYFYWYRQILGQKVEFLVSFYNNEISEKSEIFDDQFSVERPDGSNFTLKIRSTKLEDSAMYFCASSPGTRNTGELFFGEGSRLTVL.

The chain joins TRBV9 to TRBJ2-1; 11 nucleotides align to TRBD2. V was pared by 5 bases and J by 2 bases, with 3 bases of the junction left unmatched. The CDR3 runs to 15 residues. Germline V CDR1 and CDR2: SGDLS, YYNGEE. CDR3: CASRATSGTYNEQFF. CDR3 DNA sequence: TGTGCCAGCAGGGCGACTAGCGGGACCTACAATGAGCAGTTCTTC.

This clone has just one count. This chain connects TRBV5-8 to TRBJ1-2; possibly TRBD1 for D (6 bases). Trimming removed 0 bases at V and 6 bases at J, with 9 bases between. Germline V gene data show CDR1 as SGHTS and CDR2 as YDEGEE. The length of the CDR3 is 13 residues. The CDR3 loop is CASSLGRGDGYTF. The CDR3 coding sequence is TGTGCCAGCAGCTTGGGCAGGGGAGATGGCTACACCTTC.

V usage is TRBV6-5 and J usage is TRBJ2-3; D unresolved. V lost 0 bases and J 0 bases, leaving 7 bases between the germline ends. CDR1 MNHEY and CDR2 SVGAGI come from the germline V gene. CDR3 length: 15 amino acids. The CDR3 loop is CASSYSSPSTDTQYF. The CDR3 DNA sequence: TGTGCCAGCAGTTACTCCAGTCCTAGCACAGATACGCAGTATTTT.

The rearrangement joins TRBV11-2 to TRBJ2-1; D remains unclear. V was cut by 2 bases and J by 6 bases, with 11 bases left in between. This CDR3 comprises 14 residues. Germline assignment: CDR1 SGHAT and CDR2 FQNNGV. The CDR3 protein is CASSLPGVGNEQFF. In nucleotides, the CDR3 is TGTGCCAGCAGCTTACCAGGTGTAGGCAATGAGCAGTTCTTC.

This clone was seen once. CDR3: CASSQGSSISTDTQYF. Here the CDR3 DNA reads TGTGCCAGCAGCCAAGGTTCTAGTATTAGCACAGATACGCAGTATTTT. V gene TRBV4-2 combines with J gene TRBJ2-3; the D is unclear. From germline, CDR1 is LGHNA and CDR2 YNFKEQ. V was shortened by 1 base and J by 0 bases, with 11 bases between the two germline ends. The CDR3 is 16 amino acids.

CDR3 amino acids: CASSVRTSGRAGNEQFF. The CDR3 DNA follows: TGTGCCAGCAGTGTGCGGACTAGCGGGAGGGCCGGGAATGAGCAGTTCTTC. The rearrangement links TRBV6-1 to TRBJ2-1; 15 nucleotides match TRBD2. CDR3 length: 17 amino acids. From germline, CDR1 is MNHNS and CDR2 SASEGT. Unmatched junction bases numbered 8, after V lost 4 bases and J lost 7 bases.

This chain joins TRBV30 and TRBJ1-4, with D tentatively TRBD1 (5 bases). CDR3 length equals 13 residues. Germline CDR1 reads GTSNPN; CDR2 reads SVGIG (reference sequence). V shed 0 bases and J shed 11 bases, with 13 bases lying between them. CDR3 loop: CAWSVKGPWKLFF. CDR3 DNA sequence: TGTGCCTGGAGTGTAAAGGGGCCCTGGAAACTGTTTTTT.

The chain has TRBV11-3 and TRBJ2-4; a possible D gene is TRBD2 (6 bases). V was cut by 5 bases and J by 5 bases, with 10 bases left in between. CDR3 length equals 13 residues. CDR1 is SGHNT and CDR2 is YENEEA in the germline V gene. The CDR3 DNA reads TGTGCCAGCAGCCCGGGGGTGGAAAACATTCAGTACTTC. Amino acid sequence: CASSPGVENIQYF.

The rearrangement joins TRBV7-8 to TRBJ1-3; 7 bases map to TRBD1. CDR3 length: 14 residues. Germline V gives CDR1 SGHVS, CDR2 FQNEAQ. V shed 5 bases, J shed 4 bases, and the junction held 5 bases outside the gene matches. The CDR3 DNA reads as TGTGCCAGCAGCCTCCGGGACAGCGGAAACACCATATATTTT. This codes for CASSLRDSGNTIYF.

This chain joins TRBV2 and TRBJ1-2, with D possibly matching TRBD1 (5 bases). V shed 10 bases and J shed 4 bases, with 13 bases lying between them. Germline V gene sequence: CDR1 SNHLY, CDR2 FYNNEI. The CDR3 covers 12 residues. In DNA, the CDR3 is TGTGCCAACCCAGGGCTACGCTATGGCTACACCTTC. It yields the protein CANPGLRYGYTF.